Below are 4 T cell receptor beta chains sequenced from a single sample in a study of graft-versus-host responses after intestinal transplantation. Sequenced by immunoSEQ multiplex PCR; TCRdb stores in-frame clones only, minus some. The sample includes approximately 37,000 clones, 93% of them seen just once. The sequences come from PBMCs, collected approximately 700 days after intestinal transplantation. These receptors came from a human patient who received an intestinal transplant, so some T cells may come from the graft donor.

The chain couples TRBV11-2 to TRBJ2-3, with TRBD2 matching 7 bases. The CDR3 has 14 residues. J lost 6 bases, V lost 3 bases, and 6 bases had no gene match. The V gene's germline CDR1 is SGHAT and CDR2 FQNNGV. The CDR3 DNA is TGTGCCAGCAGCTTTAGGGACTACTTGGATACGCAGTATTTT. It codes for CASSFRDYLDTQYF.

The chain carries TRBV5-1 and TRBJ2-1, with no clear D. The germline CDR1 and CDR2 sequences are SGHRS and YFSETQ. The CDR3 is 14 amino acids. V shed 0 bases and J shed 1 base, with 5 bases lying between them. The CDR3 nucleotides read TGCGCCAGCAGCTTGGACCTTTCCTACAATGAGCAGTTCTTC. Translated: CASSLDLSYNEQFF.

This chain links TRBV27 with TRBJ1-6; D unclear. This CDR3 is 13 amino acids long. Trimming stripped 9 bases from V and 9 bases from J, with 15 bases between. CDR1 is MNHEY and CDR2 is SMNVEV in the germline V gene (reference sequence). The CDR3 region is CARRVRKVSPLHF. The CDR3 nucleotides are TGTGCCAGAAGAGTCCGGAAGGTTTCACCCCTCCACTTT.

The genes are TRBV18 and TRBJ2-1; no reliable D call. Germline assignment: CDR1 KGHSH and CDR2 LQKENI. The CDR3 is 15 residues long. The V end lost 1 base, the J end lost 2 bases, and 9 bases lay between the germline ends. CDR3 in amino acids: CASSPQGWAYNEQFF. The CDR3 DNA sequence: TGTGCCAGCTCACCACAGGGATGGGCCTACAATGAGCAGTTCTTC.